This entry concerns a single TCR beta chain. There are many counts of this clonotype. It has no known antigen specificity. The input lacks base qualities; no much larger clone sits a single base away. The data originate from a study of T-cell reconstitution after alpha-beta-depleted transplantation in children listed by TCRdb under 2016. A note on the overall study: Using TCR repertoire profiling, the study followed T-cell immune reconstitution in a quantitative way in children after TCRalphabeta/CD19-depleted allogeneic hematopoietic cell transplantation.

Measured from the cysteine to the phenylalanine, the CDR3 is 14 residues long. Only the CDR3 region is kept as DNA, spanning 42 bases read in frame from base 1. Germline trimming: 4 bases from V, 4 bases from J; junction bases outside gene matches: 5. CDR1 SGHRS and CDR2 YFSETQ are derived from the germline V gene. Preparation of the library involved PCR. Sequencing was carried out with an Illumina HiSeq 2500. TCR library preparation used molecular barcoding, with unique molecular identifiers applied to normalize quantification of the TCRbeta repertoire. The public reads were quality trimmed at Q25 with fastp and then assembled into clones with MiXCR by TCRdb, keeping productive beta chains. Rows with one shared CDR3 protein collapse into an entry with the most common genes and DNA. This sample gives about 360,000 distinct CDR3 sequences in total; about an eighth of them show up just once. The ten largest account for around 4.1% of the sample.

This chain is built from TRBV5-1 and TRBJ2-5; 9 middle bases align to TRBD2. The source of this sequence is a human donor who donated a stem cell graft to a child with Fanconi anemia. Specimen: PBMCs, collected from the stem cell graft. The CDR3 is CASSRTSVGETQYF. The sequenced DNA: TGCGCCAGCAGCCGGACTAGCGTTGGAGAGACCCAGTACTTC. Full variable domain (CDR3 extended with the reference TRBV5-1 and TRBJ2-5 proteins): KAGVTQTPRYLIKTRGQQVTLSCSPISGHRSVSWYQQTPGQGLQFLFEYFSETQRNKGNFPGRFSGRQFSNSRSEMNVSTLELGDSALYLCASSRTSVGETQYFGPGTRLLVL.